This is a list of T cell receptor beta chains from one sample in a study of blood T cell repertoires in COVID-19. Measured with immunoSEQ multiplex PCR; TCRdb has only the in-frame clones, and not every one. The sample has about 260,000 clones; 88% are singletons. The sequenced material came from peripheral blood. The origin of the receptors is a man aged 60 to 69 who had recovered from COVID-19. Both conserved end residues are part of each CDR3. A D gene is named only where the DNA matches it firmly. Some rows mark clone size as missing; the rest say once, few, many or name a class of expanded clone.

D gene	V gene	J gene	clone size	CDR3 protein	CDR3 DNA
-	TRBV10-3	TRBJ1-2	-	CAISEDTNYGYTF	TGTGCCATCAGTGAAGACACCAACTATGGCTACACCTTC
-	TRBV27	TRBJ1-1	few	CASRTVRNPEAFF	TGTGCCAGCAGGACAGTCCGGAACCCTGAAGCTTTCTTT
-	TRBV19	TRBJ1-2	-	CASRARENYGYTF	TGTGCCAGTAGAGCCAGGGAAAACTATGGCTACACCTTC
-	TRBV4-2	TRBJ2-5	-	CASSPAAGQETQYF	TGTGCCAGCAGCCCCGCGGCTGGCCAAGAGACCCAGTACTTC
-	TRBV9	TRBJ1-2	-	CASSVDGYYGYTF	TGTGCCAGCAGCGTAGACGGGTACTATGGCTACACCTTC
-	TRBV4-1	TRBJ2-5	-	CASSQIKLKSQYF	TGCGCCAGCAGCCAAATTAAGCTGAAGAGCCAGTACTTC
-	TRBV5-1	TRBJ1-1	-	CASSLATDEAFF	TGCGCCAGCAGCTTGGCGACAGATGAAGCTTTCTTT
TRBD1	TRBV19	TRBJ1-5	-	CASSIAGGGNQPQHF	TGTGCCAGTAGTATAGCAGGGGGCGGCAATCAGCCCCAGCATTTT
TRBD1	TRBV15	TRBJ2-7	-	CATSRTRQGYEQYF	TGTGCCACCAGCAGAACAAGACAGGGCTACGAGCAGTACTTC
TRBD1	TRBV12-5	TRBJ1-2	-	CASEVKGNRGPFYGYTF	TGTGCTAGTGAAGTAAAGGGGAATAGGGGGCCTTTCTATGGCTACACCTTC
TRBD1	TRBV5-1	TRBJ2-7	-	CASSGEGGRKYF	TGCGCCAGCAGCGGCGAAGGGGGCCGGAAGTACTTC
-	TRBV2	TRBJ1-6	-	CASYGGGGNSPLHF	TGTGCCAGCTATGGGGGGGGTGGTAATTCACCCCTCCACTTT
TRBD2	TRBV3-1/TRBV3-2	TRBJ2-5	-	CASSQAASGGGETQYF	TGTGCCAGCAGCCAAGCGGCTAGCGGGGGGGGAGAGACCCAGTACTTC
-	TRBV7-9	TRBJ2-7	-	CASSFWTEEYEQYF	TGTGCCAGCAGCTTTTGGACAGAAGAGTACGAGCAGTACTTC
-	TRBV19	TRBJ1-6	-	CASSRNREGNSPLHF	TGTGCCAGTAGTAGAAACAGGGAAGGAAATTCACCCCTCCACTTT
-	TRBV12-3/TRBV12-4	TRBJ2-7	-	CASSLRGGEQYF	TGTGCCAGCAGTTTACGAGGGGGCGAGCAGTACTTC
TRBD1	TRBV4-2	TRBJ1-2	-	CASSQSYRGETGYTF	TGTGCCAGCAGCCAATCGTACAGGGGTGAGACTGGCTACACCTTC
TRBD1	TRBV7-6	TRBJ2-7	-	CASSLWTGLSYEQYF	TGTGCCAGCAGCCTCTGGACAGGGCTATCCTACGAGCAGTACTTC
-	TRBV12-5	TRBJ2-1	few	CASDRSGKNNEQFF	TGTGCTAGTGACAGATCAGGAAAAAACAATGAGCAGTTCTTC
TRBD1	TRBV6-1	TRBJ1-2	many	CASSVAVAGGFGYTF	TGTGCCAGCAGTGTAGCGGTGGCAGGGGGCTTTGGCTACACCTTC
TRBD1	TRBV5-6	TRBJ1-6	-	CASSAGQYNSPLHF	TGTGCCAGCAGCGCGGGACAGTATAATTCACCCCTCCACTTT
-	TRBV10-1	TRBJ1-4	-	CASITLRQVLVEKLFF	TGCGCCAGCATTACTCTTCGACAGGTTCTAGTTGAAAAACTGTTTTTT
-	TRBV18	TRBJ2-5	-	CASSPRRAGGETQYF	TGTGCCAGCTCACCACGGAGGGCTGGGGGAGAGACCCAGTACTTC
-	TRBV5-1	TRBJ2-2	-	CASTLQGNTGELFF	TGCGCCAGCACCTTACAGGGAAACACCGGGGAGCTGTTTTTT
-	TRBV7-9	TRBJ2-3	-	CASSLVGGAGTDTQYF	TGTGCCAGCAGCTTAGTCGGTGGAGCTGGCACAGATACGCAGTATTTT
TRBD1	TRBV3-1/TRBV3-2	TRBJ2-7	-	CASSYRDRASEQYF	TGTGCCAGCAGTTACCGGGACAGGGCTTCCGAGCAGTACTTC
TRBD2	TRBV6-4	TRBJ2-5	-	CARPLAGGCSGEQETQYF	TGTGCCAGACCGCTAGCGGGGGGATGCTCCGGAGAACAAGAGACCCAGTACTTC
-	TRBV3-1/TRBV3-2	TRBJ2-5	-	CASSLEGTQYF	TGTGCCAGCAGCCTCGAGGGGACCCAGTACTTC
-	TRBV7-6	TRBJ2-7	-	CASSLGADKSYEQYF	TGTGCCAGCAGCTTGGGTGCCGACAAGTCCTACGAGCAGTACTTC
-	TRBV7-3	TRBJ2-3	-	CASSEGEGGPDTQYF	TGTGCCAGCAGCGAAGGTGAAGGCGGCCCAGATACGCAGTATTTT
TRBD2	TRBV5-1	TRBJ2-3	-	CASSLIAGSTDTQYF	TGCGCCAGCAGCTTGATAGCGGGGAGCACAGATACGCAGTATTTT
-	TRBV3-1/TRBV3-2	TRBJ2-7	-	CASSQVGVPIYEQYF	TGTGCCAGCAGCCAAGTCGGGGTCCCCATCTACGAGCAGTACTTC
TRBD1	TRBV9	TRBJ2-1	-	CASSVGPGTVDNEQFF	TGTGCCAGCAGCGTAGGACCCGGGACAGTCGACAATGAGCAGTTCTTC
-	TRBV5-5	TRBJ2-5	-	CASSQSTGFYQETQYF	TGTGCCAGCAGCCAAAGTACGGGATTCTACCAAGAGACCCAGTACTTC
-	TRBV5-1	TRBJ1-6	-	CASSLGRGLYSPLHF	TGCGCCAGCAGCTTGGGCAGGGGTCTTTATTCACCCCTCCACTTT
-	TRBV19	TRBJ2-4	once	CASSSLPATIQYF	TGTGCCAGTAGTAGCCTCCCAGCGACCATTCAGTACTTC
-	TRBV19	TRBJ2-7	-	CASSSKTGSSYEQYF	TGTGCCAGTAGTTCAAAGACAGGAAGCTCCTACGAGCAGTACTTC
-	TRBV5-6	TRBJ2-4	-	CASSLGAGNIQYF	TGTGCCAGCAGCTTGGGGGCAGGAAACATTCAGTACTTC
-	TRBV5-6	TRBJ2-1	-	CASSKYRDSYNEQFF	TGTGCCAGCAGCAAATACAGGGACTCCTACAATGAGCAGTTCTTC
TRBD2	TRBV6-2/TRBV6-3	TRBJ2-5	-	CASSLQRGVGETQYF	TGTGCCAGCAGTTTGCAACGGGGGGTAGGAGAGACCCAGTACTTC
-	TRBV19	TRBJ1-3	-	CASIADRTGNTIYF	TGTGCCAGTATCGCCGACAGGACCGGAAACACCATATATTTT
-	TRBV19	TRBJ2-5	-	CASSRLRLDREGETQYF	TGTGCCAGTAGTAGACTAAGGCTGGACAGGGAGGGGGAGACCCAGTACTTC
TRBD2	TRBV9	TRBJ2-3	few	CASSPRLAGGQDTQYF	TGTGCCAGCAGCCCACGACTAGCGGGGGGCCAAGATACGCAGTATTTT
TRBD1	TRBV14	TRBJ1-2	few	CASSEGQFYGYTF	TGTGCCAGCAGCGAGGGACAGTTCTATGGCTACACCTTC
TRBD1	TRBV14	TRBJ2-2	-	CASSPLWQGAISTGELFF	TGTGCCAGCAGCCCCCTTTGGCAGGGGGCGATTTCCACCGGGGAGCTGTTTTTT
TRBD1	TRBV7-2	TRBJ2-7	-	CASSLVGQGDYEQYF	TGTGCCAGCAGCTTAGTGGGACAGGGCGACTACGAGCAGTACTTC
-	TRBV29-1	TRBJ2-7	-	CSVDQSGLTRGSQQYF	TGCAGCGTTGACCAGTCGGGACTCACGAGGGGCTCTCAGCAGTACTTC
-	TRBV5-1	TRBJ1-2	-	CASSLGAGASSNYGYTF	TGCGCCAGCAGCTTGGGTGCAGGGGCCTCTTCCAACTATGGCTACACCTTC
-	TRBV5-1	TRBJ2-3	-	CASSLGGGTPDTQYF	TGCGCCAGCAGCTTAGGCGGGGGCACTCCAGATACGCAGTATTTT
TRBD1	TRBV27	TRBJ1-5	-	CASSRQGAGNQPQHF	TGTGCCAGCAGTAGACAGGGGGCCGGCAATCAGCCCCAGCATTTT
-	TRBV14	TRBJ2-7	-	CASSSGLGTYEQYF	TGTGCCAGCAGCTCCGGACTGGGAACCTACGAGCAGTACTTC
TRBD1	TRBV6-5	TRBJ2-3	-	CASSKQGSQPDTQYF	TGTGCCAGCAGTAAACAGGGGAGTCAACCAGATACGCAGTATTTT
-	TRBV7-9	TRBJ2-1	-	CASSLAQANEQFF	TGTGCCAGCAGCTTAGCGCAAGCAAATGAGCAGTTCTTC
-	TRBV6-1	TRBJ1-5	-	CASSDTPGGAGNQPQHF	TGTGCCAGCAGTGATACCCCCGGGGGGGCTGGCAATCAGCCCCAGCATTTT
TRBD1	TRBV18	TRBJ2-7	-	CASSPRQGSYEQYF	TGTGCCAGCTCACCACGACAGGGGTCGTACGAGCAGTACTTC
TRBD2	TRBV2	TRBJ2-1	-	CASSGLAGVVREQFF	TGTGCCAGCAGTGGTCTAGCGGGGGTCGTCCGGGAGCAGTTCTTC
TRBD1	TRBV11-2	TRBJ2-7	-	CASSSRGGTGAYEQYF	TGTGCCAGCAGCTCCCGTGGGGGGACAGGGGCCTACGAGCAGTACTTC
-	TRBV7-9	TRBJ1-1	-	CASSLDGRGNTEAFF	TGTGCCAGCAGCTTAGACGGGAGAGGGAACACTGAAGCTTTCTTT